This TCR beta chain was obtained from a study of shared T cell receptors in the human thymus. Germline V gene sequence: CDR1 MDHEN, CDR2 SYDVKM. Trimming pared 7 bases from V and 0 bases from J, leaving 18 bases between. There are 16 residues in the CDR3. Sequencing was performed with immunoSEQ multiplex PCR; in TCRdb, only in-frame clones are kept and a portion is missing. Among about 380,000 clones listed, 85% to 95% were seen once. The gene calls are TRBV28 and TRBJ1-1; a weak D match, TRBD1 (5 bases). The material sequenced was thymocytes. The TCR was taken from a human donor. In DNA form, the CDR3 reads TGTGCCAGCACATTACCGGGACGGCAATTGAACACTGAAGCTTTCTTT. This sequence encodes CASTLPGRQLNTEAFF.